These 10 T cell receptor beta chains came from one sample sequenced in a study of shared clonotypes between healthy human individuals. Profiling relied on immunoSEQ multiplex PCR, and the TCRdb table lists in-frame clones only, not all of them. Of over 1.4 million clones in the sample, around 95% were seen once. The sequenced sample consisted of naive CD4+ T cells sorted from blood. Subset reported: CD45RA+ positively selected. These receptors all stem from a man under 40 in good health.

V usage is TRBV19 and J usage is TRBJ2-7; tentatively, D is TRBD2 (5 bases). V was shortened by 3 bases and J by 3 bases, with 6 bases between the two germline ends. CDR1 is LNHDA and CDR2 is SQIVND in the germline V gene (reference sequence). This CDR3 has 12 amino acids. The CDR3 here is CASSMTNYEQYF. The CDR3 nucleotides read TGTGCCAGTAGTATGACTAACTACGAGCAGTACTTC.

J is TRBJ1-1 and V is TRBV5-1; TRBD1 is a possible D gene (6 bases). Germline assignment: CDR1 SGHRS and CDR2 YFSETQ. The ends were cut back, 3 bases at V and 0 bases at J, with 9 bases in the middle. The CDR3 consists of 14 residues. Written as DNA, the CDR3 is TGCGCCAGCAGCTCCGGGACAATGAACACTGAAGCTTTCTTT. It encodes CASSSGTMNTEAFF.

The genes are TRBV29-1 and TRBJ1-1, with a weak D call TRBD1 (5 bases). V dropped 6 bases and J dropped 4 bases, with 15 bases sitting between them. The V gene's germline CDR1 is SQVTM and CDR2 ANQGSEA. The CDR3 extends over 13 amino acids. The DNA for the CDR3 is TGCAGCGTATCCCGGGACGTTGTCACTGAAGCTTTCTTT. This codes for CSVSRDVVTEAFF.

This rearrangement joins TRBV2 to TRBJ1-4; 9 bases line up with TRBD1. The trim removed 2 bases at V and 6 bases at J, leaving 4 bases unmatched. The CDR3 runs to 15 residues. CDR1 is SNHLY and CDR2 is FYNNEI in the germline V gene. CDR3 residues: CASSEHRGRDEKLFF. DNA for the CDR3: TGTGCCAGCAGTGAACACAGGGGGCGGGATGAAAAACTGTTTTTT.

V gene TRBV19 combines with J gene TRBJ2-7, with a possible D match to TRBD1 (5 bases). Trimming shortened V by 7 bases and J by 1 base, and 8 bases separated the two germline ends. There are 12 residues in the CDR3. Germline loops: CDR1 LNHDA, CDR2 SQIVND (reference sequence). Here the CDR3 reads CASIDSSYEQYF. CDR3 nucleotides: TGTGCCAGTATTGACAGTTCCTACGAGCAGTACTTC.

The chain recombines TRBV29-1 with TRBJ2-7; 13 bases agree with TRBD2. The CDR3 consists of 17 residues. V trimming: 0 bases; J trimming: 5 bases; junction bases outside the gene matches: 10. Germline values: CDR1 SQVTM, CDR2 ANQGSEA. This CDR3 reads CSVEDRIGLAGVHEQYF. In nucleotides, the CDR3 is TGCAGCGTTGAAGATCGGATAGGACTAGCGGGAGTCCACGAGCAGTACTTC.

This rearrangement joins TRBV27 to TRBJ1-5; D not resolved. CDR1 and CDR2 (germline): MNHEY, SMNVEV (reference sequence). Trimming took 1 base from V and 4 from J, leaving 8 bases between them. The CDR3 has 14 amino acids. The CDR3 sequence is CASSLYGVNQPQHF. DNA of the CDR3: TGTGCCAGCAGTTTATACGGGGTTAATCAGCCCCAGCATTTT.

CDR3 amino acids: CASSSWDSQETQYF. CDR3 in DNA: TGTGCCAGCAGCTCTTGGGATAGCCAAGAGACCCAGTACTTC. V and J are TRBV9 and TRBJ2-5; D is uncertain. This CDR3 spans 14 amino acids. The V gene's germline CDR1 is SGDLS and CDR2 YYNGEE. Deletions cut 4 bases from V and 1 base from J, with 11 bases between.

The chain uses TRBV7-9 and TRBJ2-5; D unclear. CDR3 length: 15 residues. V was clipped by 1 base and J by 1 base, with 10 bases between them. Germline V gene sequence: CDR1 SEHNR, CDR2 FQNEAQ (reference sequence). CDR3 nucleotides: TGTGCCAGCAGCTTAGGGCCAGCCGCCCAAGAGACCCAGTACTTC. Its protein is CASSLGPAAQETQYF.

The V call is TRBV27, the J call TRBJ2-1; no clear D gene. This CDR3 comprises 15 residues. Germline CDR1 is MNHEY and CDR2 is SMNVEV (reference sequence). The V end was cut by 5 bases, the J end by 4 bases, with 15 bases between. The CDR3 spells CASSLAPTLYNEQFF. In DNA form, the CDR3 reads TGTGCCAGCAGTCTTGCCCCCACGTTGTACAATGAGCAGTTCTTC.